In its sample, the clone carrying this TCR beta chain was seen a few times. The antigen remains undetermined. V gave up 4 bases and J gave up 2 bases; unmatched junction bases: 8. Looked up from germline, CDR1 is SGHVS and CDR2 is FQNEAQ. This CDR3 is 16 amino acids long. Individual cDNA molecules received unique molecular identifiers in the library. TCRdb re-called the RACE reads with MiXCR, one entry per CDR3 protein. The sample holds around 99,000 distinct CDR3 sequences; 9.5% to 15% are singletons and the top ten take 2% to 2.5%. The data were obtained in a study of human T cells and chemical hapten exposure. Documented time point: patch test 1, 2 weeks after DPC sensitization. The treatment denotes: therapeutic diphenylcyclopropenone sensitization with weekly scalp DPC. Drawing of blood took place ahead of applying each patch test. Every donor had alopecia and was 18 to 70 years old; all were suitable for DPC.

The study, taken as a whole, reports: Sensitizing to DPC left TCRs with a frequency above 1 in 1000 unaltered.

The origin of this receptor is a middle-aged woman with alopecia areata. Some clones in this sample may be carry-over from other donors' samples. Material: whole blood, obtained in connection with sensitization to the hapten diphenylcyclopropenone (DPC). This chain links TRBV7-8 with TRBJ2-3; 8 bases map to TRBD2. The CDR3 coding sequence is TGTGCCAGCAGCTCGGACTTAGCGGGATTCACAGATACGCAGTATTTT. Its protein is CASSSDLAGFTDTQYF.